This note documents a single T cell receptor (beta chain) sequence. Its antigen is not yet known. No much larger clone exists at a distance of one base, and base qualities are not known. The trial excluded patients who had a history of autoimmune disease or were on systemic immunosuppression. Peripheral blood for TCR sequencing was collected from all dose cohorts at baseline, on cycle 4 day 1, and on cycle 7 day 1. Samples were obtained from an open-label, multicenter, first-in-human phase I dose-escalation trial of ivuxolimab. The trial enrolled adults with locally advanced or metastatic head and neck squamous cell, hepatocellular, melanoma or renal cell carcinoma. Before TCR sequencing, CD4+ T cells and CD8+ T cells from peripheral blood were sorted into separate populations. These data are taken from a study of OX40 agonist ivuxolimab in advanced cancers. About the full investigation: Ivuxolimab was an agonistic, fully human IgG2 monoclonal antibody directed against OX40 (CD134), a costimulatory receptor. Three dose-escalation patients achieved partial responses, one with hepatocellular carcinoma and two with cutaneous melanoma. The paper covers the monotherapy dose-escalation part of the phase I ivuxolimab trial, which included N of about 50 patients. Intravenous ivuxolimab was administered to patients every 2 weeks at six dose levels: 0.01, 0.1, 0.3, 1.5, 3 and 10 mg/kg. Patients were allowed to have had prior anti-PD-1, anti-PD-L1 or anti-CTLA-4 therapy, and more than 30% of the dose-escalation patients had previously received checkpoint inhibitors. The dose-escalation cohort was 80% to 90% male with a mean age of around 64 years, ranging from roughly 20 to 80. Of the 50 or so patients in dose escalation, around 20 had hepatocellular carcinoma, around 15 had melanoma, 9 had renal cell carcinoma and 9 had head and neck cancer. The purpose of peripheral TCRbeta sequencing was to test whether ivuxolimab changed TCR sequence diversity and led to clonal T-cell expansion. On the study overall, not on this receptor specifically: Low levels of normalized T-cell clonal expansion were also seen in some patients who did not respond. On average, CD8+ T cells showed more expanded clones than CD4+ T cells after ivuxolimab. Partial responders in the 0.1-3.0 mg/kg groups had among the lowest normalized peripheral clonal expansion, especially among CD8+ T cells. At doses of 0.1 to 3.0 mg/kg, clonal expansion of both CD4+ and CD8+ T cells in blood was seen between baseline and week 6. Which antigens the clonally expanded peripheral T cells were specific for was not determined.

The CDR3 contains 15 residues, cysteine and phenylalanine counted. Only the CDR3 DNA stays, 45 bases, in frame from base 1. V loses 3 bases at its end and J loses 6 bases; junction bases beyond the gene matches: 7. Taken from the germline V gene (reference sequence), the CDR1 and CDR2 loops are SGHKS and YYEKEE. To sequence the TCRbeta CDR3 region, genomic DNA was isolated from the sorted cells. TCRbeta CDR3 regions were sequenced using the immunoSEQ Assay. The immuneACCESS repertoire file appears here via TCRdb, limited to in-frame rearrangements. These files lack a portion of the clones; in checked studies, under half of the deficit traces to unresolved V genes, and the cause of the others is not known. The sample yields roughly 51,000 clones; around 89% were counted once. The ten biggest clones cover approximately 1.4% of the sample.

This TCR came from an adult with an advanced solid tumor such as melanoma, head and neck, liver or kidney cancer. The V and J genes are TRBV5-5 and TRBJ2-1; TRBD2 matches 9 bases in the middle. Sample: CD4+ or CD8+ T cells sorted from blood, taken in a trial of the OX40 agonist ivuxolimab. The CDR3 here reads CASSSSGRQGNEQFF. The sequenced DNA: TGTGCCAGCAGCTCGAGCGGGAGGCAAGGCAATGAGCAGTTCTTC.